Presented here are 20 T cell receptor beta chains from one specimen sequenced in a study of shared clonotypes between healthy human individuals. Profiled with immunoSEQ multiplex PCR; TCRdb holds only in-frame clones, not every one. Of 650,000 to 700,000 clones in the sample, 80% to 95% were seen once. Sequences were obtained from memory CD8+ T cells from PBMCs. Subset meaning: CD45RO+ cells pooled with CCR7-negative TemRA cells. The origin of the receptors is a young man in good health. Some clones in this sample may be carry-over from other donors' samples.

This chain joins TRBV13 and TRBJ2-5; 8 bases line up with TRBD1. V dropped 2 bases and J dropped 2; count of bases not matched to a gene: 4. CDR1 and CDR2 from the germline V gene are PRHDT and FYEKMQ (reference sequence). This CDR3 is 15 amino acids long. The CDR3 DNA follows: TGTGCCAGCAGCTTAAGGACAGGGAGGCAAGAGACCCAGTACTTC. Its translation is CASSLRTGRQETQYF. Full variable domain (outside the CDR3, taken from reference TRBV13 and TRBJ2-5): AAGVIQSPRHLIKEKRETATLKCYPIPRHDTVYWYQQGPGQDPQFLISFYEKMQSDKGSIPDRFSAQQFSDYHSELNMSSLELGDSALYFCASSLRTGRQETQYFGPGTRLLVL.

J is TRBJ1-2 and V is TRBV30; no firm D call. The V end lost 7 bases, the J end lost 4 bases, and 16 bases lay between the germline ends. The CDR3 is 13 amino acids. Germline V gene sequence: CDR1 GTSNPN, CDR2 SVGIG (reference sequence). The CDR3 is CASAAPGGYGYTF. The CDR3 coding sequence is TGTGCCTCAGCCGCTCCGGGAGGCTATGGCTACACCTTC.

The rearrangement uses TRBV7-2 and TRBJ1-1, with D unclear. The V end was cut by 3 bases, the J end by 4 bases, with 6 bases between. This CDR3 is 12 amino acids long. Per the germline V gene, CDR1 is SGHTA and CDR2 is FQGNSA. Here the CDR3 reads CASSFLSTEAFF. CDR3 DNA sequence: TGTGCCAGCAGCTTCCTGAGCACTGAAGCTTTCTTT. Using reference TRBV7-2 and TRBJ1-1 for the parts outside the CDR3, the full variable domain is GAGVSQSPSNKVTEKGKDVELRCDPISGHTALYWYRQSLGQGLEFLIYFQGNSAPDKSGLPSDRFSAERTGGSVSTLTIQRTQQEDSAVYLCASSFLSTEAFFGQGTRLTVV.

The chain is built from TRBV13 and TRBJ1-4; D is unclear. V lost 1 base to trimming and J lost 0 bases, with 6 bases between them. The CDR3 has 15 amino acids. Germline lookup yields CDR1 PRHDT and CDR2 FYEKMQ (reference sequence). The CDR3 nucleotides are TGTGCCAGCAGCTTAGCCCAAGCAACTAATGAAAAACTGTTTTTT. Translating gives CASSLAQATNEKLFF.

This clone showed up just once. The chain couples TRBV28 to TRBJ2-5, with D unclear. CDR1 is MDHEN, CDR2 SYDVKM, per germline. The germline V and J ends were trimmed by 7 bases and 3 bases, with 15 bases remaining between them. The CDR3 sequence is 14 residues long. Written as DNA, the CDR3 is TGTGCCAGCACCCCCCGACCCAAGGAAGAGACCCAGTACTTC. Translating gives CASTPRPKEETQYF.

This sequence joins TRBV9 and TRBJ2-7; 8 bases map to TRBD1. CDR1 is SGDLS and CDR2 is YYNGEE in the germline V gene. The CDR3 consists of 16 residues. Trimming at V came to 0 bases and at J to 7 bases, leaving 12 bases not matched to a gene. The DNA for the CDR3 is TGTGCCAGCAGCGTAGCTGTCGGGGACAGGTCTTATGAGCAGTACTTC. Translating it yields CASSVAVGDRSYEQYF.

The CDR3 DNA follows: TGTGCCAGTTCGGGGGCGGGTTGGGTGAAGGTCGGGGAGCTGTTTTTT. It yields the protein CASSGAGWVKVGELFF. This chain links TRBV27 with TRBJ2-2, with D perhaps TRBD1 or TRBD2 (6 bases each). The CDR3 has 16 amino acids. Looked up from germline, CDR1 is MNHEY and CDR2 is SMNVEV (reference sequence). The V gene lost 9 bases and the J gene lost 7 bases, with 24 bases spanning the gap.

The V gene is TRBV28, the J gene TRBJ2-3; 9 nucleotides line up with TRBD2. This CDR3 is 16 amino acids long. V shed 6 bases and J 2 bases; nucleotides not matched to a gene: 9. Germline values: CDR1 MDHEN, CDR2 SYDVKM. In nucleotides, the CDR3 is TGTGCCAGCAGACTCGCGACTAGCGGCTACACAGATACGCAGTATTTT. Its protein product is CASRLATSGYTDTQYF.

Comment on this clone: The sample carries other DNA sequences with the same CDR3. V and J are TRBV27 and TRBJ1-1, with D tentatively TRBD1 (6 bases). The germline gives CDR1 MNHEY, CDR2 SMNVEV (reference sequence). The CDR3 runs to 11 residues. Trimming shortened V by 3 bases and J by 8 bases, and 7 bases separated the two germline ends. In DNA form, the CDR3 reads TGTGCCAGCAGTTTTGGGACAGAAGCTTTCTTT. Translating gives CASSFGTEAFF.

The chain recombines TRBV30 with TRBJ1-2; weak D call: TRBD1 (6 bases). CDR1 is GTSNPN and CDR2 is SVGIG in the germline V gene (reference sequence). The CDR3 is 15 residues long. V gave up 2 bases and J gave up 0 bases, with 13 bases separating them. DNA of the CDR3: TGTGCCTGGAGTCCGTGGACAGAAGCTAACTATGGCTACACCTTC. Protein product: CAWSPWTEANYGYTF.

This clone was recorded only once. The chain uses TRBV7-3 and TRBJ1-2, with D possibly matching TRBD1 (5 bases). In germline, CDR1 is SGHTA, CDR2 FQGTGA. V lost 7 bases and J lost 6, with 15 bases in between. The CDR3 spans 13 residues. The CDR3 DNA reads TGTGCCAGCACTATTCTGGCAGGGAATGGCTACACCTTC. Protein sequence: CASTILAGNGYTF. Together with reference TRBV7-3 and TRBJ1-2, the CDR3 gives the full variable domain: GAGVSQTPSNKVTEKGKYVELRCDPISGHTALYWYRQSLGQGPEFLIYFQGTGAADDSGLPNDRFFAVRPEGSVSTLKIQRTERGDSAVYLCASTILAGNGYTFGSGTRLTVV.

This clone has a single count. V usage is TRBV7-3 and J usage is TRBJ2-1; TRBD1 matches 11 bases. V was pared by 1 base and J by 6 bases, with 5 bases of the junction left unmatched. The V gene's germline CDR1 is SGHTA and CDR2 FQGTGA. The CDR3 length is 16 residues. The CDR3 loop reads CASSLMGTGGLNEQFF. CDR3 DNA sequence: TGTGCCAGCAGCTTAATGGGGACAGGGGGTCTCAATGAGCAGTTCTTC.

Written as DNA, the CDR3 is TGTGCCAGCAGCTATGTAGGGGATGAGCAGTTCTTC. It specifies CASSYVGDEQFF. V and J are TRBV28 and TRBJ2-1; tentatively, D is TRBD1 (5 bases). The germline V gene has CDR1 MDHEN and CDR2 SYDVKM. V lost 6 bases and J lost 8, with 11 bases in between. This CDR3 spans 12 amino acids.

The rearrangement joins TRBV28 to TRBJ2-1; 12 bases align to TRBD2. CDR1 and CDR2 (germline): MDHEN, SYDVKM. J was trimmed by 0 bases and V by 10 bases; bases with no gene match: 7. The CDR3 is 16 residues long. CDR3 sequence (DNA): TGTGCCACTTCTACACTAGCGGGAGGCTCCTACAATGAGCAGTTCTTC. Amino acid sequence: CATSTLAGGSYNEQFF.

The chain recombines TRBV7-9 with TRBJ2-7; possibly TRBD1 for D (6 bases). The CDR3 is 12 amino acids. Germline values: CDR1 SEHNR, CDR2 FQNEAQ (reference sequence). Trimming took off 5 bases at V and 7 bases at J, with 12 bases between the two ends. CDR3 amino acids: CASSVGTPEQYF. In nucleotides, the CDR3 is TGTGCCAGCAGCGTCGGGACACCTGAGCAGTACTTC.

This clone is a singleton in its sample. This chain uses TRBV5-1 with TRBJ1-5, with no clear D. V was cut by 5 bases and J by 0 bases, with 6 bases left in between. This CDR3 is built from 13 residues. The germline gives CDR1 SGHRS, CDR2 YFSETQ. The CDR3 DNA sequence: TGCGCCAGCAGTGAGTATAGCAATCAGCCCCAGCATTTT. It specifies CASSEYSNQPQHF.

This sequence joins TRBV6-6 and TRBJ1-2; maybe TRBD1 (5 bases). The CDR3 sequence is 16 residues long. Germline CDR1 and CDR2: MNHNY and SVGAGI (reference sequence). V was trimmed by 8 bases and J by 6 bases, leaving 25 bases between them. The DNA for the CDR3 is TGTGCCAGCGGACACTTCGGGACGTTACAAAACCATGGCTACACCTTC. This translates into CASGHFGTLQNHGYTF.

The CDR3 DNA reads as TGTGCCAGCAGCCCCGGGGGAACCTACGAGCAGTACTTC. Its protein is CASSPGGTYEQYF. This sequence joins TRBV6-5 and TRBJ2-7; a possible D gene is TRBD2 (6 bases). Trimming took off 6 bases at V and 2 bases at J, with 11 bases between the two ends. Per the germline V gene, CDR1 is MNHEY and CDR2 is SVGAGI. The CDR3 extends over 13 amino acids.

The CDR3 sequence is CATGAGTSQETQYF. The CDR3 DNA follows: TGTGCCACCGGAGCGGGGACATCTCAAGAGACCCAGTACTTC. The V call is TRBV28, the J call TRBJ2-5, with a tentative D call TRBD2 (7 bases). The CDR3 totals 14 residues. Germline V CDR1 and CDR2: MDHEN, SYDVKM. The V end was cut by 10 bases, the J end by 2 bases, with 17 bases between.

As to this clone: This CDR3 is also generated by other DNA sequences in the sample. This chain links TRBV4-1 with TRBJ2-7; no clear D gene. The CDR3 consists of 13 residues. Germline CDR1 reads MGHRA; CDR2 reads YSYEKL. Between the trimmed V and J ends, which lost 1 base and 1 base, there was a span of 5 bases. DNA of the CDR3: TGCGCCAGCAGCCAAGGACGGTCCTACGAGCAGTACTTC. This encodes CASSQGRSYEQYF.